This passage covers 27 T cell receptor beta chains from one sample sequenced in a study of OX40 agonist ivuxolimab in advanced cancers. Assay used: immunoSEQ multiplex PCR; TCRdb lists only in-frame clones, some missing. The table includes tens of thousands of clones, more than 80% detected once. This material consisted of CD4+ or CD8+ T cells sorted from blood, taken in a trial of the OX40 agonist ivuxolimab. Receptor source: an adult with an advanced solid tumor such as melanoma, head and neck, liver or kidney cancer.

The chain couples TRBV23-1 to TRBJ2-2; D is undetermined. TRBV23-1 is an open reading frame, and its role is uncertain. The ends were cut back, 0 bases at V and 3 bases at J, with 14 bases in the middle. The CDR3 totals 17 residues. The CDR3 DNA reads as TGCGCCAGCAGTCAATCAAGGAGTGGAGCTTACACCGGGGAGCTGTTTTTT. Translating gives CASSQSRSGAYTGELFF.

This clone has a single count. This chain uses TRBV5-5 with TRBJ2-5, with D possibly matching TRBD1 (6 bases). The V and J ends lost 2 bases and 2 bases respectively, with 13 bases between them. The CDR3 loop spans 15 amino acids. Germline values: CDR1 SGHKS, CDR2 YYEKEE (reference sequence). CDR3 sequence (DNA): TGTGCCAGCAGCTTAGGGGGATGGGATCAAGAGACCCAGTACTTC. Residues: CASSLGGWDQETQYF.

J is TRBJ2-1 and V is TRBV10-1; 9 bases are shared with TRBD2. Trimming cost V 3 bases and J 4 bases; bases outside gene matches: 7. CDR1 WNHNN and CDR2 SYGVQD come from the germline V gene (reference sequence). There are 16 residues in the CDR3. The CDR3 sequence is CASSDPAGGGYNEQFF. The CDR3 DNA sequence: TGCGCCAGCAGTGATCCGGCGGGAGGGGGATACAATGAGCAGTTCTTC.

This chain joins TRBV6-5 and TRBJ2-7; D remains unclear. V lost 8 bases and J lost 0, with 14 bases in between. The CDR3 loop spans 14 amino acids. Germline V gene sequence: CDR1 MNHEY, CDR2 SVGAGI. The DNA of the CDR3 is TGTGCCAGCGATCGTAACTTTAGCTCCTACGAGCAGTACTTC. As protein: CASDRNFSSYEQYF.

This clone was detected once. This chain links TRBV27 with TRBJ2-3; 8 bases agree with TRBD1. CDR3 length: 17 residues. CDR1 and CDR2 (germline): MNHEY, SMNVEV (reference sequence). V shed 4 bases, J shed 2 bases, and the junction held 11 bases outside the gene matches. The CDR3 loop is CASSSHKQGEATDTQYF. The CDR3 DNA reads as TGTGCCAGCAGTTCCCACAAACAGGGGGAGGCCACAGATACGCAGTATTTT.

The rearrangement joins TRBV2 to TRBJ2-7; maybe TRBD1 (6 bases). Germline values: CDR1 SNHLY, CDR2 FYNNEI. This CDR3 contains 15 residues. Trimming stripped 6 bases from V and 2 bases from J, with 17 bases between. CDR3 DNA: TGTGCCAGCAGGCAATCGGGACACCCACCCTACGAGCAGTACTTC. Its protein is CASRQSGHPPYEQYF.

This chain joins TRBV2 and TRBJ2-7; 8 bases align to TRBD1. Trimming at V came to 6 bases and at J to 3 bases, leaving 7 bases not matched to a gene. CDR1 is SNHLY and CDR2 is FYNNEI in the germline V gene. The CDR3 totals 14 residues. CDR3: CASRGQANFYEQYF. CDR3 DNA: TGTGCCAGCAGGGGACAGGCGAACTTCTACGAGCAGTACTTC.

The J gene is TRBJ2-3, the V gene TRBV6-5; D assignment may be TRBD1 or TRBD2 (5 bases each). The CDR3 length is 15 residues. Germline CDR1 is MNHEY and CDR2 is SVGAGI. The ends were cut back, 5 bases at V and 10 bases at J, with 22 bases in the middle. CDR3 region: CASSPPGRVVEPQYF. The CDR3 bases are TGTGCCAGCAGTCCTCCGGGACGAGTGGTTGAGCCGCAGTATTTT.

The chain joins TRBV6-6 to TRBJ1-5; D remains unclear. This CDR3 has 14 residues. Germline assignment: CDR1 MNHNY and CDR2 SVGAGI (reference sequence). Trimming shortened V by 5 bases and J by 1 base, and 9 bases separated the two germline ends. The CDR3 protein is CASSRTGSNQPQHF. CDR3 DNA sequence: TGTGCCAGCAGTAGGACGGGGAGCAATCAGCCCCAGCATTTT.

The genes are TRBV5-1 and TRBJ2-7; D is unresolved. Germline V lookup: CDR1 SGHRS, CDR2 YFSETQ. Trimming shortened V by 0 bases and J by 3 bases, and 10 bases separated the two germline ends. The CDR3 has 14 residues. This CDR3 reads CASSLESADYEQYF. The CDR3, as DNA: TGCGCCAGCAGCTTGGAGTCAGCTGACTACGAGCAGTACTTC.

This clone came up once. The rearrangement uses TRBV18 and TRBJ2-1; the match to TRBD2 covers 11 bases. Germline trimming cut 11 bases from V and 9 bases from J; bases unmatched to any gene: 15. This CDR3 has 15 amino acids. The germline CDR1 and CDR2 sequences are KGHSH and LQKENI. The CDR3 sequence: CASTPGLAGGGEQFF. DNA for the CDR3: TGTGCCTCGACCCCGGGGCTAGCGGGAGGAGGTGAGCAGTTCTTC. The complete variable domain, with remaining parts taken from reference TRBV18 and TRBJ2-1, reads NAGVMQNPRHLVRRRGQEARLRCSPMKGHSHVYWYRQLPEEGLKFMVYLQKENIIDESGMPKERFSAEFPKEGPSILRIQQVVRGDSAAYFCASTPGLAGGGEQFFGPGTRLTVL.

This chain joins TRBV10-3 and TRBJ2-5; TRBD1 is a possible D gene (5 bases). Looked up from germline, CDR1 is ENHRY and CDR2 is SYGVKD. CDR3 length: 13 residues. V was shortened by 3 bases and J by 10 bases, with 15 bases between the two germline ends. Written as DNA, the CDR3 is TGTGCCATCAGTGACAGGGCCCAAGATCGCCAGTACTTC. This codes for CAISDRAQDRQYF.

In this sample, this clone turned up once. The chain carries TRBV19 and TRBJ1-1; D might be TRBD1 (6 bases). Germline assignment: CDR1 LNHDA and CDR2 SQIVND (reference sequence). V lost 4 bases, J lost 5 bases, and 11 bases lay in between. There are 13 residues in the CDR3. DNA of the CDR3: TGTGCCAGTAGTACATACAGGGATACTGAAGCTTTCTTT. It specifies CASSTYRDTEAFF.

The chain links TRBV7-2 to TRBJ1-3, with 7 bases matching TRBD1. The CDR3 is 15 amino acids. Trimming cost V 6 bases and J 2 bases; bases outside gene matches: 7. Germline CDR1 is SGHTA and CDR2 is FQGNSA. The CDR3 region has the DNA TGTGCCAGCAGTTTATCGACAGGGACTGGAAACACCATATATTTT. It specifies CASSLSTGTGNTIYF. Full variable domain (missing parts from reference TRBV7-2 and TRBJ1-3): GAGVSQSPSNKVTEKGKDVELRCDPISGHTALYWYRQSLGQGLEFLIYFQGNSAPDKSGLPSDRFSAERTGGSVSTLTIQRTQQEDSAVYLCASSLSTGTGNTIYFGEGSWLTVV.

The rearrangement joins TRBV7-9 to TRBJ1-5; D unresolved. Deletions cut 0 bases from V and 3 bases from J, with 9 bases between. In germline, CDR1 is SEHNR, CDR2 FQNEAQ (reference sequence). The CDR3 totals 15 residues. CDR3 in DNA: TGTGCCAGCAGCTTAGCCGGTCAGGACAATCAGCCCCAGCATTTT. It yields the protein CASSLAGQDNQPQHF.

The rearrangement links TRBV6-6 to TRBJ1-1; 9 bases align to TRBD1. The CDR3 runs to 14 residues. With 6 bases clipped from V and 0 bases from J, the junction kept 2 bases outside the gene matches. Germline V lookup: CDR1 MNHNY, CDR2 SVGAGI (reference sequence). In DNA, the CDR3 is TGTGCCAGCAGGGACAGGGGATTGAACACTGAAGCTTTCTTT. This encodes CASRDRGLNTEAFF.

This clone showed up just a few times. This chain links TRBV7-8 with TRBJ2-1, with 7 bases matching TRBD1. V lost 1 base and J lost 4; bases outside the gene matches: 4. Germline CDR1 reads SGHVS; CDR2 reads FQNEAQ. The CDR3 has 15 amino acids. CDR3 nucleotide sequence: TGTGCCAGCAGCTTAGAGGGGGCGGATTACAATGAGCAGTTCTTC. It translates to CASSLEGADYNEQFF. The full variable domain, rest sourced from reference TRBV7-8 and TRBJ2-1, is GAGVSQSPRYKVAKRGQDVALRCDPISGHVSLFWYQQALGQGPEFLTYFQNEAQLDKSGLPSDRFFAERPEGSVSTLKIQRTQQEDSAVYLCASSLEGADYNEQFFGPGTRLTVL.

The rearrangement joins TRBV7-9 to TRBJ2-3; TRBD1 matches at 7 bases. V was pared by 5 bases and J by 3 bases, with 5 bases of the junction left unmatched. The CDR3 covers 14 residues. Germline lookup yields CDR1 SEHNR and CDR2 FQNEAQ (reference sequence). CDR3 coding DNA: TGTGCCAGCAGCCCCGACAGGGATACAGATACGCAGTATTTT. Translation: CASSPDRDTDTQYF.

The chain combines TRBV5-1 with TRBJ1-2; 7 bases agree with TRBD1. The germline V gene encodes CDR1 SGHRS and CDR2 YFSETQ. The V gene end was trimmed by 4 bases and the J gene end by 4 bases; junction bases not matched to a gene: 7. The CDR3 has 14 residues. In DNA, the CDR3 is TGCGCCAGCAGCCCGGGACAGAGTTCCTATGGCTACACCTTC. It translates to CASSPGQSSYGYTF.

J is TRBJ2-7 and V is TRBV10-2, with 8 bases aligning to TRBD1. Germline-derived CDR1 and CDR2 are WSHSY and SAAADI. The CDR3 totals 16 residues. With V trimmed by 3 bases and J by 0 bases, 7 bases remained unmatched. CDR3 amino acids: CASSDPGQGRSYEQYF. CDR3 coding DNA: TGCGCCAGCAGTGACCCTGGACAGGGTCGCTCCTACGAGCAGTACTTC.

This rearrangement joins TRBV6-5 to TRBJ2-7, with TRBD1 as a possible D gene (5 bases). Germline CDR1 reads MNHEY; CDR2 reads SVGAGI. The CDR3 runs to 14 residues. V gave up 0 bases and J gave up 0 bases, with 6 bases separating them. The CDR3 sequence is CASSYSRVSYEQYF. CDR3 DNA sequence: TGTGCCAGCAGTTACTCCAGGGTCTCCTACGAGCAGTACTTC.

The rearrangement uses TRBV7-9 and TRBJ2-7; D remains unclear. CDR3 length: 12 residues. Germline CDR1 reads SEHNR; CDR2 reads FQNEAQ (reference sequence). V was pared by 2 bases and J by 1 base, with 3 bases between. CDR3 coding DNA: TGTGCCAGCAGCTTATCGTCCTACGAGCAGTACTTC. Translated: CASSLSSYEQYF.

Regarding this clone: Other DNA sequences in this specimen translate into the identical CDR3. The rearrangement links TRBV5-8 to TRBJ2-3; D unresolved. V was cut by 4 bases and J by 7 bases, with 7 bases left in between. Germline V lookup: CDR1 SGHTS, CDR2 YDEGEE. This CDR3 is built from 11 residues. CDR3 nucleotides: TGTGCCAGCAGCCTATTGAATACGCAGTATTTT. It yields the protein CASSLLNTQYF.

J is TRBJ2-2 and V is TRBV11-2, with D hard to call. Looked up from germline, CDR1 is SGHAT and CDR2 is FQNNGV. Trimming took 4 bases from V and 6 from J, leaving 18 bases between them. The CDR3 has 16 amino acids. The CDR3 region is CASSSIRTSRAGELFF. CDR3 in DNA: TGTGCCAGCAGCTCGATAAGGACCTCCCGGGCCGGGGAGCTGTTTTTT.

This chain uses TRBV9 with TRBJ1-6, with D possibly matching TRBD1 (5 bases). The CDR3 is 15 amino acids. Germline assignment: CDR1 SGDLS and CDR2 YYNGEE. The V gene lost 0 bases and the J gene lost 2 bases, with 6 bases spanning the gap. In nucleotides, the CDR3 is TGTGCCAGCAGCGTAGCGACAGCCTATAATTCACCCCTCCACTTT. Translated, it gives CASSVATAYNSPLHF.

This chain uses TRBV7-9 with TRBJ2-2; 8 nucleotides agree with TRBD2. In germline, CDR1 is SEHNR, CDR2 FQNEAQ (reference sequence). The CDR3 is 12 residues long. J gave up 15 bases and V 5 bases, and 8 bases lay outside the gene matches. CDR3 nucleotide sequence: TGTGCCAGCAGCCTTCCGGGACTAGAGGTGTTTTTT. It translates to CASSLPGLEVFF.

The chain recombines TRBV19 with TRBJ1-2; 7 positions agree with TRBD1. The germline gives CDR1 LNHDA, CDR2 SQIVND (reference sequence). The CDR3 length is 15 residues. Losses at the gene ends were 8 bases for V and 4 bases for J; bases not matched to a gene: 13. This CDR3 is CASQTGEGLSYGYTF. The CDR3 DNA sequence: TGTGCCAGTCAAACAGGGGAAGGGCTTAGCTATGGCTACACCTTC.